Sequencing of this TCR beta chain was carried out in a study of shared clonotypes between healthy human individuals. The overall study: Three CD4 naive, three CD4 memory, two CD8 naive and one CD8 memory plate were used per donor.

In CD8 memory, CD45RO+ cells were put together with CCR7-negative CD45RA+ TemRA cells. This clone was recorded many times. Genomic DNA of each subset was evenly split across several immunoSEQ plates. TCRdb keeps only in-frame clones here, not all; method: immunoSEQ multiplex PCR. Seen here are approximately 320,000 clones, around 90% observed once, and the top ten hold around 15%. Germline V CDR1 and CDR2: GTSNPN, SVGIG (reference sequence). This CDR3 region has 15 residues. The V gene lost 0 bases and the J gene lost 6 bases, with 15 bases spanning the gap. This sequence joins TRBV30 and TRBJ1-5; D may be TRBD1 (6 bases). This TCR was sampled from a man between 18 and 35 years old in good health. Sequencing was performed on memory CD8+ T cells sorted from blood. Subset of the sample: CD45RO+ cells pooled with CCR7-negative TemRA cells. CDR3 sequence (DNA): TGTGCCTGGAGTGTAACTGGGGGCGAGATTCAGCCCCAGCATTTT. Protein sequence: CAWSVTGGEIQPQHF.